Following are 21 T cell receptor beta chains from one sample sequenced in a study of regulatory T cells in long-lasting Graves disease. Libraries of TCR beta came from iRepertoire HTBI primers plus Arm-PCR of CDR3 regions. Via MiXCR, TCRdb re-called the multiplex PCR reads, giving one row per CDR3 protein. The data hold about 460,000 distinct CDR3 sequences, with 20% to 25% observed a single time. Time point noted: persistent/refractory GD, antithyroid drugs over 5 years with positive TRAb. RNA from PBMCs was the source of the TCR library. Sequenced material: peripheral blood mononuclear cells (PBMCs), taken when the disease was refractory, from a patient treated with antithyroid drugs. The receptors come from a female donor with Graves disease.

This clonotype has a count of ten or more. This chain links TRBV12-3 or TRBV12-4 with TRBJ2-5; 13 bases fit TRBD2. With V trimmed by 5 bases and J by 4 bases, 7 bases remained unmatched. CDR3 length equals 16 residues. CDR3 protein: CASSLPGLAGAETQYF. The CDR3 nucleotides are TGTGCCAGCAGTCTACCAGGACTAGCGGGGGCAGAGACCCAGTACTTC.

The table lists this clonotype with many counts. This chain uses TRBV12-3 or TRBV12-4 with TRBJ1-6, with D unresolved. The CDR3 is 14 amino acids. V shed 6 bases and J shed 7 bases, with 13 bases lying between them. The CDR3 loop is CASSQTLWNSPLHF. CDR3 sequence (DNA): TGTGCCAGCAGCCAGACCCTCTGGAATTCACCCCTCCACTTT.

CDR3 sequence reads: CASSPRESGWGGYTF. In DNA, the CDR3 is TGTGCCAGCAGTCCCCGGGAGTCCGGATGGGGTGGCTACACCTTC. The chain carries TRBV6-2 or TRBV6-3 and TRBJ1-2, with no clear D. The germline V gene has CDR1 MNHEY and CDR2 SVGEGT. V was cut by 5 bases and J by 7 bases, with 20 bases left in between. CDR3 length: 15 residues.

The sample holds many counts of this clonotype. CDR3: CASSSRGLETQYF. CDR3 in DNA: TGTGCCAGCAGTTCCAGGGGGCTGGAGACCCAGTACTTC. The chain links TRBV28 to TRBJ2-5; 8 nucleotides line up with TRBD1. Germline lookup yields CDR1 MDHEN and CDR2 SYDVKM. This CDR3 contains 13 residues. V shed 4 bases and J 5 bases; nucleotides not matched to a gene: 3. Full variable domain (outside the CDR3, taken from reference TRBV28 and TRBJ2-5): DVKVTQSSRYLVKRTGEKVFLECVQDMDHENMFWYRQDPGLGLRLIYFSYDVKMKEKGDIPEGYSVSREKKERFSLILESASTNQTSMYLCASSSRGLETQYFGPGTRLLVL.

V and J are TRBV20-1 and TRBJ2-2; D not certain. Germline V gene data show CDR1 as DFQATT and CDR2 as SNEGSKA (reference sequence). V was pared by 2 bases and J by 1 base, with 8 bases between. The CDR3 length is 14 residues. CDR3 in amino acids: CSARRAQNTGELFF. Written as DNA, the CDR3 is TGCAGTGCTAGACGGGCCCAGAACACCGGGGAGCTGTTTTTT.

This clonotype was detected ten times or more. The chain uses TRBV6-1 and TRBJ1-2, with D unclear. V dropped 6 bases and J dropped 2 bases, with 10 bases sitting between them. The CDR3 length is 13 residues. The V gene's germline CDR1 is MNHNS and CDR2 SASEGT. The CDR3 spells CASRSSFNYGYTF. The CDR3, as DNA: TGTGCCAGCAGATCCAGTTTCAACTATGGCTACACCTTC.

This clonotype was picked up many times. The chain employs TRBV12-3 or TRBV12-4 and TRBJ1-2; tentatively, D is TRBD1 (5 bases). V dropped 6 bases and J dropped 6 bases, with 11 bases sitting between them. CDR3 length: 12 amino acids. CDR3 region: CASSPDRHGYTF. As DNA, the CDR3 is TGTGCCAGCAGCCCCGACAGACATGGCTACACCTTC.

This clonotype appeared many times. The V call is TRBV7-2, the J call TRBJ2-4, with D tentatively TRBD1 or TRBD2 (5 bases each). This CDR3 is built from 14 residues. Germline V CDR1 and CDR2: SGHTA, FQGNSA. V lost 5 bases to trimming and J lost 8 bases, with 16 bases between them. The CDR3 loop reads CASSPSGTGHIQYF. CDR3 coding DNA: TGTGCCAGCAGCCCTTCCGGGACCGGCCACATTCAGTACTTC. Looking up the rest from reference TRBV7-2 and TRBJ2-4 gives the full variable domain: GAGVSQSPSNKVTEKGKDVELRCDPISGHTALYWYRQSLGQGLEFLIYFQGNSAPDKSGLPSDRFSAERTGGSVSTLTIQRTQQEDSAVYLCASSPSGTGHIQYFGAGTRLSVL.

This clonotype was seen a single time. Possible read error: a much larger clone is one base away. In DNA form, the CDR3 reads TGTACCAGCAGTTACAGGGACAGGGGTAATTCACCCCTCCACTTT. It encodes CTSSYRDRGNSPLHF. This sequence joins TRBV6-5 and TRBJ1-6; 10 bases line up with TRBD1. CDR1 is MNHEY and CDR2 is SVGAGI in the germline V gene. The CDR3 consists of 15 residues.

This clonotype was seen ten or more times. The V call is TRBV11-2, the J call TRBJ2-7; tentatively, D is TRBD1 (6 bases). The CDR3 consists of 15 residues. Germline V gives CDR1 SGHAT, CDR2 FQNNGV. V was cut by 0 bases and J by 3 bases, with 12 bases left in between. CDR3 DNA sequence: TGTGCCAGCAGCTTAGAAGGCCAGACAGGCTACGAGCAGTACTTC. It codes for CASSLEGQTGYEQYF.

In its sample, this clonotype was seen many times. J is TRBJ2-5 and V is TRBV20-1, with unresolved D. Trimming stripped 5 bases from V and 5 bases from J, with 9 bases between. Germline V CDR1 and CDR2: DFQATT, SNEGSKA (reference sequence). This CDR3 is built from 11 residues. For the CDR3, the DNA is TGCAGTGCTCCTCACGGGGAGACCCAGTACTTC. Translation gives CSAPHGETQYF.

The rearrangement joins TRBV5-1 to TRBJ2-2; 9 nucleotides line up with TRBD1. The CDR3 loop spans 16 amino acids. V gave up 2 bases and J gave up 4 bases; unmatched junction bases: 6. Germline loops: CDR1 SGHRS, CDR2 YFSETQ. The CDR3 DNA sequence: TGCGCCAGCAGCTTAACAGGGGGCTCGGGCACCGGGGAGCTGTTTTTT. It codes for CASSLTGGSGTGELFF.

This clonotype is a singleton in its sample. CDR3: CAWGGRAPGNEQFF. The CDR3, as DNA: TGTGCCTGGGGGGGACGGGCCCCAGGGAATGAGCAGTTCTTC. This chain links TRBV30 with TRBJ2-4; tentatively, D is TRBD1 or TRBD2 (5 bases each). The last part of the DNA fits TRBJ2-1 better; the J call may be wrong. This CDR3 contains 14 residues. From germline, CDR1 is GTSNPN and CDR2 SVGIG (reference sequence).

There are many counts of this clonotype. The rearrangement links TRBV2 to TRBJ1-4; TRBD1 is a possible D gene (5 bases). Germline V CDR1 and CDR2: SNHLY, FYNNEI. The CDR3 consists of 13 residues. Trimming stripped 5 bases from V and 6 bases from J, with 10 bases between. CDR3: CASSNWGDEKLFF. CDR3 DNA sequence: TGTGCCAGCAGTAACTGGGGGGATGAAAAACTGTTTTTT.

This clonotype was observed many times. V is TRBV29-1 and J is TRBJ1-1; weak D call: TRBD1 (5 bases). The V gene lost 4 bases and the J gene lost 4 bases, with 16 bases spanning the gap. The CDR3 has 14 amino acids. Germline V gene lookup returns CDR1 SQVTM and CDR2 ANQGSEA. CDR3 amino acids: CSVGRVPGGTEAFF. The CDR3 DNA is TGCAGCGTTGGCCGCGTACCCGGGGGCACTGAAGCTTTCTTT.

Here the CDR3 reads CASSPEGRTGELFF. CDR3 nucleotide sequence: TGCGCCAGCAGCCCAGAAGGTCGGACCGGGGAGCTGTTTTTT. The V and J genes are TRBV5-1 and TRBJ2-2; D unresolved. CDR3 size: 14 residues. Germline V CDR1 and CDR2: SGHRS, YFSETQ. Trimming removed 4 bases at V and 5 bases at J, with 12 bases between.

This clonotype was seen ten or more times. The chain combines TRBV6-1 with TRBJ2-2; perhaps TRBD2 as D (6 bases). The V end was cut by 7 bases, the J end by 1 base, with 13 bases between. Germline CDR1 MNHNS, CDR2 SASEGT. This CDR3 has 15 residues. The CDR3 sequence is CASTASGGNTGELFF. The CDR3 bases are TGTGCCAGCACCGCATCCGGGGGGAACACCGGGGAGCTGTTTTTT.

Details on this clonotype: One base away lies a much larger clone, so this may be a sequencing read error. The chain combines TRBV6-1 with TRBJ1-1, with 9 bases aligning to TRBD1. After removal of 8 bases from V and 6 bases from J, the junction contained 1 base not matched to a gene. Germline V gene data show CDR1 as MNHNS and CDR2 as SASEGT. The CDR3 is 11 residues long. CDR3 sequence: CASGQGSEAFF. CDR3 DNA sequence: TGTGCCAGCGGACAGGGGTCTGAAGCTTTCTTT.

This clonotype was recorded at least ten times. The chain couples TRBV20-1 to TRBJ1-6; D is perhaps TRBD1 (6 bases). The ends were cut back, 3 bases at V and 10 bases at J, with 16 bases in the middle. There are 14 residues in the CDR3. CDR1 is DFQATT, CDR2 SNEGSKA, per germline (reference sequence). Here the CDR3 reads CSASPDSSFSPLHF. For the CDR3, the DNA is TGCAGTGCTAGCCCGGACAGTTCATTCTCACCCCTCCACTTT.

About this clonotype itself: This sequence may be a read error, since a much larger clone differs from it by one base. The chain employs TRBV7-2 and TRBJ2-2, with a possible D match to TRBD1 (5 bases). Trimming cost V 7 bases and J 3 bases, with 12 bases left between them. This CDR3 has 14 residues. Germline V gene sequence: CDR1 SGHTA, CDR2 FQGNSA. The DNA of the CDR3 is TGTGCCAGCAACCGCGCGACAGACACCGGGGAGCTGTTTTTT. It encodes CASNRATDTGELFF.

This clonotype appeared many times. This chain connects TRBV2 to TRBJ2-5, with D tentatively TRBD1 (7 bases). Trimming cost V 6 bases and J 3 bases, with 23 bases left between them. Germline CDR1 is SNHLY and CDR2 is FYNNEI. The CDR3 runs 17 residues. CDR3 sequence: CASRGPRGGGAEETQYF. The CDR3 DNA reads TGTGCCAGCAGGGGCCCACGAGGAGGGGGCGCGGAAGAGACCCAGTACTTC.